This entry is about one T cell receptor beta chain. What it recognizes is unknown. V lost 4 bases, J lost 3 bases, and 6 bases stayed unmatched. The CDR3 runs 14 residues. Germline loops: CDR1 DFQATT, CDR2 SNEGSKA (reference sequence). The record originates from a study of T cell responses to AZD1222 COVID-19 vaccine. Study results and limitations: Vaccine-related CD4 TCRs covered spike, predominating at 160-218 and 743-854.

Researchers grouped second doses given at about 4 or about 12 weeks into one pool. TCRdb keeps only in-frame clones here, not all; method: immunoSEQ multiplex PCR. The sample holds fewer than 130,000 clones, around 90% seen once. The chain has TRBV20-1 and TRBJ1-2, with TRBD1 matching over 9 bases. The source is an adult who received the AZD1222 COVID-19 vaccine. Sequences were derived from peripheral blood, sampled 28 days after the second AZD1222 dose. For the CDR3, the DNA is TGCAGTGCTACTGACAGGGGGTTCGACTATGGCTACACCTTC. This encodes CSATDRGFDYGYTF.